This T cell receptor (beta chain) comes out of a study of CD8 T cells in ankylosing spondylitis. Study outcomes and limitations: Earlier literature documents some of the motif variants in reactive arthritis synovial fluid and blood. Disease-linked clones reportedly showed significant enrichment in matched ankylosing spondylitis synovial fluid. Disease-linked clones bore a CD8+ phenotype and were relatively rare in peripheral blood. Typical of ankylosing spondylitis blood, it appeared, was a TCR beta motif of eight highly homologous variants.

In making TCR beta libraries, quantitative 5'-RACE with molecular barcodes was used. MiXCR, run by TCRdb on the 5' RACE reads, gives a single entry per CDR3 protein. The data show approximately 520,000 distinct CDR3 sequences, with under 5.5% seen just once and 3.5% held by the top ten. Points on this clonotype: Its antigen is not identified.

Germline CDR1 reads SNHLY; CDR2 reads FYNNEI. Trimming took 5 bases from V and 7 from J, leaving 9 bases between them. This CDR3 is 12 amino acids long. The source material was blood, either unsorted or a sorted T cell fraction (not recorded which). The clonotype comes from a male donor with ankylosing spondylitis. V usage is TRBV2 and J usage is TRBJ2-1, with D possibly TRBD1 on 6 matching bases. CDR3 residues: CASSTQGNEQFF. In DNA, the CDR3 is TGTGCCAGCAGTACGCAGGGGAATGAGCAGTTCTTC.